This TCR beta chain was observed in a study of identical twins. Template switching added a universal primer site, and cDNA bore unique molecular identifiers. TCRdb re-called the 5' RACE reads with MiXCR, one entry per CDR3 protein. The sample records more than 600,000 distinct CDR3 sequences, 15% to 20% being singletons. The CDR3 runs to 14 residues. The V end was cut by 1 base, the J end by 9 bases, with 16 bases between. Germline V CDR1 and CDR2: DFQATT, SNEGSKA (reference sequence). These records were also assigned to another study, of T cells expressing NK-cell markers. That study reports: It was sorted CD3+CD56+NKG2C+, CD3+CD56+NKG2C- and CD3+CD56-NKG2C+ T cells that supplied the TCR beta repertoires.

The clonotype originates from a woman younger than 35 in good health. This chain joins TRBV20-1 and TRBJ2-1; D is perhaps TRBD2 (6 bases). Material: PBMCs. CDR3 sequence reads: CSARGASEITEQFF. CDR3 sequence (DNA): TGCAGTGCTAGAGGCGCTAGCGAGATCACTGAGCAGTTCTTC.